This TCR beta chain was profiled in a study of graft-versus-host responses after intestinal transplantation. In germline, CDR1 is SEHNR, CDR2 FQNEAQ (reference sequence). Trimming left V 5 bases short and J 0 bases short, with 14 bases between. The CDR3 is made up of 15 amino acids. Repertoires were generated with immunoSEQ multiplex PCR, while TCRdb's copy carries only in-frame clones and drops some. The sample holds tens of thousands of clones, around 83% seen once. Regarding this clone: Its antigen is currently unknown.

Sample: unstimulated CD8+ T cells sorted from spleen or lymph node cells, taken before intestinal transplant. The chain combines TRBV7-9 with TRBJ2-7; D assignment may be TRBD1 or TRBD2 (6 bases each). This sequence originates from a human donor who received an intestinal transplant. The CDR3 DNA follows: TGTGCCAGCAGCCGAAGGGGGGACAACTCCTACGAGCAGTACTTC. Protein: CASSRRGDNSYEQYF.